Listed here are 2 T cell receptor beta chains from one sample, sequenced in a study of graft-versus-host responses after intestinal transplantation. Repertoires were generated with immunoSEQ multiplex PCR, while TCRdb's copy carries only in-frame clones and drops some. The sample carries some 90,000 clones, 85% to 95% recorded once. No antigen has been identified for these receptors. The sample was unstimulated CD8+ T cells sorted from spleen or lymph node cells, taken before intestinal transplant. The receptors here all came from a human donor who received an intestinal transplant.

The chain has TRBV12-1 and TRBJ2-7; the D call in the table, TRBD1, was not verified against the DNA. TRBV12-1 is a documented pseudogene. The CDR3 consists of 17 residues. The CDR3: CASSFWLQGPGAYEQYF. The CDR3, as DNA: TGTGCCAGCAGCTTTTGGTTACAGGGGCCGGGGGCCTACGAGCAGTACTTC.

Details on this clone: The junction departs from the called germline gene at one end, perhaps through a read error. The chain is built from TRBV2 and TRBJ1-2, with 11 bases matching TRBD1. The CDR3 runs 13 residues. Germline V CDR1 and CDR2: SNHLY, FYNNEI. Here the CDR3 reads CARRDRGSNGHTF. The CDR3 DNA is TGTGCCAGGAGGGACAGGGGGTCGAATGGCCACACCTTC.